A selection of T cell receptor beta chains follows, all from one sample in a study of blood T cell repertoires in COVID-19. Some clones are missing from TCRdb's copy, which holds only in-frame ones; the method was immunoSEQ multiplex PCR. The sample holds about 26,000 clones, around 96% seen once. Material: peripheral blood. The receptors were sampled from a human donor with active COVID-19. The donor label of this sample is uncertain. CDR3s include the opening cysteine and the closing phenylalanine or tryptophan. The D gene is left open where the match is weak. Not every row has a clone size; where given, it reads once, few, many or a size class.

V gene,J gene,D gene,clone size,CDR3 protein,CDR3 DNA
TRBV11-2,TRBJ1-1,TRBD1,-,CASSRDRGQNTEAFF,TGTGCCAGCAGCCGGGACAGGGGGCAGAACACTGAAGCTTTCTTT
TRBV29-1,TRBJ1-1,-,-,CSVEYSPNTEAFF,TGCAGCGTTGAATATTCCCCGAACACTGAAGCTTTCTTT
TRBV7-8,TRBJ2-7,TRBD2,-,CASSSPSGAYEQYF,TGTGCCAGCAGCTCCCCTAGCGGAGCCTACGAGCAGTACTTC
TRBV7-9,TRBJ2-7,TRBD2,-,CASSPGLASSYEQYF,TGTGCCAGCAGCCCGGGACTAGCGAGCTCCTACGAGCAGTACTTC
TRBV27,TRBJ2-3,-,-,CASSFTVTDTQYF,TGTGCCAGCAGTTTTACAGTCACAGATACGCAGTATTTT
TRBV19,TRBJ1-2,-,-,CASSQRAGQSNYGYTF,TGTGCCAGTAGCCAGCGGGCAGGCCAAAGTAACTATGGCTACACCTTC
TRBV11-3,TRBJ2-3,TRBD1,-,CASSPGTEADTQYF,TGTGCCAGCAGCCCCGGGACAGAAGCAGATACGCAGTATTTT
TRBV15,TRBJ2-1,-,-,CATSRSGQYYNEQFF,TGTGCCACCAGCAGAAGCGGACAGTACTACAATGAGCAGTTCTTC
TRBV7-2,TRBJ2-1,-,-,CASSPLAVPSYNEQFF,TGCGCCAGCAGCCCCTTGGCAGTGCCCTCCTACAATGAGCAGTTCTTC
TRBV7-9,TRBJ1-4,TRBD1,-,CASSLPRGANEKLFF,TGTGCCAGCAGCTTACCCAGGGGGGCTAATGAAAAACTGTTTTTT
TRBV2,TRBJ2-1,TRBD2,once,CASGEVETPRRGEQFF,TGTGCCAGCGGAGAGGTGGAGACTCCCCGGCGGGGGGAGCAGTTCTTC
TRBV7-2,TRBJ1-2,TRBD1,-,CASSLIRDSSYGYTF,TGTGCCAGCAGCCTTATACGGGACAGCTCCTATGGCTACACCTTC
TRBV19,TRBJ2-4,-,-,CASSIDRLGIGAKNIQYF,TGTGCCAGTAGTATAGATCGACTTGGTATTGGGGCCAAAAACATTCAGTACTTC
TRBV7-9,TRBJ2-7,TRBD2,-,CASSLGAASGRSYEQYF,TGTGCCAGCAGCTTAGGGGCGGCTAGCGGGCGTTCCTACGAGCAGTACTTC
TRBV21-1,TRBJ1-5,-,-,CASSKGTDRGSVCSNQPQHF,TGTGCCAGCAGCAAAGGGACCGACAGGGGGTCGGTATGTAGCAATCAGCCCCAGCATTTT
TRBV10-2,TRBJ2-5,TRBD2,-,CASRLAGQETQYF,TGCGCCAGCAGGCTAGCGGGGCAAGAGACCCAGTACTTC
TRBV9,TRBJ2-5,-,few,CASSQDQETQYF,TGTGCCAGCAGCCAGGACCAAGAGACCCAGTACTTC
TRBV5-1,TRBJ2-5,TRBD2,once,CASSSGLAETQYF,TGCGCCAGCAGCTCCGGACTAGCGGAGACCCAGTACTTC
TRBV28,TRBJ1-5,-,-,CASGGNQPQHF,TGTGCCTCCGGAGGCAATCAGCCCCAGCATTTT
TRBV7-2,TRBJ1-1,-,-,CASSVQGNTEAFF,TGTGCCAGCAGCGTACAGGGTAACACTGAAGCTTTCTTT
TRBV5-1,TRBJ2-5,TRBD1,-,CASSIRTGDRTQYF,TGCGCCAGCAGTATCAGGACAGGTGATCGGACCCAGTACTTC
TRBV19,TRBJ2-4,TRBD1,-,CASSEGQGNIQYF,TGTGCCAGTAGCGAAGGACAGGGGAACATTCAGTACTTC
TRBV5-1,TRBJ1-1,TRBD1,-,CASSAGTGSNTEAFF,TGCGCCAGCAGCGCCGGGACAGGCTCAAACACTGAAGCTTTCTTT
TRBV5-1,TRBJ2-3,-,once,CASSLVRVADTQYF,TGCGCCAGCAGCTTGGTCAGGGTCGCAGATACGCAGTATTTT
TRBV29-1,TRBJ1-3,-,-,CSVEARFLSGNTIYF,TGCAGCGTTGAAGCGCGGTTTCTCTCTGGAAACACCATATATTTT
TRBV9,TRBJ2-2,-,-,CASSGTGSDTGELFF,TGTGCCAGCAGCGGAACAGGTTCCGACACCGGGGAGCTGTTTTTT
TRBV18,TRBJ2-1,TRBD1,-,CASSLTGGGGYNEQFF,TGTGCCAGCTCGCTGACAGGGGGCGGAGGCTACAATGAGCAGTTCTTC
TRBV6-2/TRBV6-3,TRBJ1-5,TRBD1,once,CASSYETGTGSNQPQHF,TGTGCCAGCAGTTACGAAACCGGGACAGGGAGCAATCAGCCCCAGCATTTT
TRBV5-4,TRBJ2-3,TRBD2,once,CASSLGRLAGSTDTQYF,TGTGCCAGCAGCTTGGGCCGACTAGCGGGGAGCACAGATACGCAGTATTTT
TRBV6-2/TRBV6-3,TRBJ2-1,-,-,CASSPLNEQFF,TGTGCCAGCAGCCCCCTCAATGAGCAGTTCTTC
TRBV9,TRBJ2-3,TRBD1,-,CASSARGPADTQYF,TGTGCCAGCAGCGCCAGGGGGCCGGCAGATACGCAGTATTTT
TRBV30,TRBJ1-6,TRBD1,-,CAWSSGQGYSPLHF,TGTGCCTGGAGTTCGGGACAGGGTTATTCACCCCTCCACTTT
TRBV20-1,TRBJ2-5,-,-,CSAKQGETQYF,TGCAGTGCCAAGCAGGGAGAGACCCAGTACTTC
TRBV18,TRBJ1-1,-,-,CASSRGVGTEAFF,TGTGCCAGCTCACGCGGAGTGGGCACTGAAGCTTTCTTT
TRBV6-2/TRBV6-3,TRBJ2-3,TRBD2,once,CASSYPGTSGAAQTDTQYF,TGTGCCAGCAGTTACCCCGGGACTAGCGGGGCGGCTCAGACAGATACGCAGTATTTT
TRBV6-1,TRBJ1-6,TRBD1,-,CASSERGPHSYNSPLHF,TGTGCCAGCAGTGAAAGGGGGCCGCACTCCTATAATTCACCCCTCCACTTT
TRBV28,TRBJ2-2,-,-,CASSLLSTANTGELFF,TGTGCCAGCAGTTTATTGAGTACAGCGAACACCGGGGAGCTGTTTTTT
TRBV2,TRBJ2-7,-,-,CASSELSGTYSYEQYF,TGTGCCAGCAGTGAATTAAGTGGGACTTACTCCTACGAGCAGTACTTC
TRBV4-2,TRBJ2-5,-,once,CASSQDSSSSGETQYF,TGTGCCAGCAGCCAAGATTCGAGTTCGAGCGGGGAGACCCAGTACTTC
TRBV5-4,TRBJ2-3,TRBD2,-,CAFTSGSVDTQYF,TGTGCCTTCACTAGCGGGAGTGTAGATACGCAGTATTTT
TRBV7-2,TRBJ2-5,-,-,CASTVEWGPQETQYF,TGTGCCAGCACCGTAGAGTGGGGCCCACAAGAGACCCAGTACTTC
TRBV29-1,TRBJ2-4,-,once,CSVALAKNIQYF,TGCAGCGTTGCCCTAGCCAAAAACATTCAGTACTTC
TRBV6-5,TRBJ2-7,-,-,CASSYVGRVYEQYF,TGTGCCAGCAGTTACGTTGGCAGGGTCTACGAGCAGTACTTC
TRBV5-1,TRBJ2-1,TRBD2,-,CASSLVAGDYNEQFF,TGCGCCAGCAGCTTGGTAGCGGGAGACTACAATGAGCAGTTCTTC